The following is a T cell receptor (beta chain) sequence with its context. TCRdb's table, derived via immunoSEQ multiplex PCR, lists solely in-frame clones and lacks some. In the table there are 50,000 or so clones, approximately 86% of which are singletons. The sample is drawn from a study of control samples from healthy donors and cancer patients. CDR3 length equals 19 residues. The germline gives CDR1 LGHNT, CDR2 FRNRAP. J gave up 5 bases and V 5 bases, and 20 bases lay outside the gene matches. The V call is TRBV12-5, the J call TRBJ1-4; 7 bases are shared with TRBD1. Sequenced sample: PBMCs. The receptor was isolated from a woman aged 45-65 years with lung cancer. CDR3 bases: TGTGCTAGTGGTCCCTCAAACACAGGGTCAGGGGGGGTAAATGAAAAACTGTTTTTT. Protein product: CASGPSNTGSGGVNEKLFF.